One sample yielded the 28 T cell receptor beta chains listed below, sequenced in a study of T cell repertoires in cytomegalovirus infection. TCRdb redid the calling of the reads with MiXCR, one entry per CDR3 protein. Among 450,000 to 550,000 distinct CDR3 sequences listed, 16% were seen once. Sequencing was carried out using CD8+ T cells from PBMCs. These receptor sequences come from a human donor in good health (CMV status not recorded). Some clones in this sample may be carry-over from other donors' samples.

The genes are TRBV2 and TRBJ2-1; D ambiguous. CDR1 and CDR2 from the germline V gene are SNHLY and FYNNEI. The CDR3 consists of 14 residues. Trimming left V 1 base short and J 3 bases short, with 7 bases between. In nucleotides, the CDR3 is TGTGCCAGCAGTGAAGTATCCTACTACAATGAGCAGTTCTTC. Translated, it gives CASSEVSYYNEQFF.

This clonotype was counted many times. The rearrangement joins TRBV7-8 to TRBJ2-1, with no clear D. The V end was cut by 0 bases, the J end by 0 bases, with 12 bases between. The V gene's germline CDR1 is SGHVS and CDR2 FQNEAQ. This CDR3 region has 17 residues. CDR3 sequence: CASSLAGLLYSYNEQFF. CDR3 bases: TGTGCCAGCAGCTTAGCGGGTCTATTATACTCCTACAATGAGCAGTTCTTC.

This clonotype was seen more than once but under ten times. The chain combines TRBV4-2 with TRBJ2-1, with 10 bases matching TRBD2. The CDR3 consists of 17 residues. Germline V lookup: CDR1 LGHNA, CDR2 YNFKEQ. The junction had 8 bases not matched to a gene; V was cut back by 0 bases and J by 6 bases. The CDR3 region has the DNA TGTGCCAGCAGCCAAGATCCCGGGACTAGCGTTGCCAATGAGCAGTTCTTC. Translated: CASSQDPGTSVANEQFF.

The chain combines TRBV13 with TRBJ2-4; 10 bases agree with TRBD1. V shed 1 base, J shed 4 bases, and the junction held 4 bases outside the gene matches. This CDR3 is built from 16 residues. Germline V gene lookup returns CDR1 PRHDT and CDR2 FYEKMQ (reference sequence). CDR3 sequence (DNA): TGTGCCAGCAGCTTAGAGAAGGGACAGGGGAAAAACATTCAGTACTTC. It encodes CASSLEKGQGKNIQYF.

As to this clonotype: Possible read error: a much larger clone is one base away. The chain employs TRBV11-2 and TRBJ2-5; no definite D call. CDR3 size: 12 residues. Per the germline V gene, CDR1 is SGHAT and CDR2 is FQNNGV. CDR3 in DNA: TGTGGCAGCAGCTCGTTGATGCTTGCCCAGTACTTC. Translating gives CGSSSLMLAQYF.

In this sample, this clonotype turned up many times. The chain combines TRBV7-2 with TRBJ1-5; D gene unclear. The CDR3 contains 15 residues. V dropped 2 bases and J dropped 7 bases, with 15 bases sitting between them. CDR1 SGHTA and CDR2 FQGNSA come from the germline V gene. For the CDR3, the DNA is TGTGCCAGCAGCTTACCTAGAAGCCCCTGGCAGCCCCAGCATTTT. This sequence encodes CASSLPRSPWQPQHF.

This clonotype showed up just a few times. The chain links TRBV2 to TRBJ1-5; 8 nucleotides agree with TRBD1. Germline V lookup: CDR1 SNHLY, CDR2 FYNNEI. The CDR3 spans 16 residues. V lost 10 bases to trimming and J lost 0 bases; unmatched junction nucleotides: 11. CDR3 residues: CATRTGREYSNQPQHF. In nucleotides, the CDR3 is TGTGCCACTCGGACAGGGAGGGAATATAGCAATCAGCCCCAGCATTTT.

This chain links TRBV7-6 with TRBJ2-1; D is ambiguous. The germline V gene encodes CDR1 SGHVS and CDR2 FNYEAQ. V was shortened by 0 bases and J by 10 bases, with 10 bases between the two germline ends. The length of the CDR3 is 13 residues. CDR3 loop: CASSLAVGKEQFF. CDR3 nucleotide sequence: TGTGCCAGCAGCTTAGCAGTCGGTAAAGAGCAGTTCTTC.

The sample holds a few counts of this clonotype. The gene calls are TRBV6-2 or TRBV6-3 and TRBJ2-5; D gene ambiguous. This CDR3 region has 15 residues. Trimming took off 4 bases at V and 2 bases at J, with 14 bases between the two ends. From germline, CDR1 is MNHEY and CDR2 SVGEGT. CDR3 in DNA: TGTGCCAGCAGTTTTAAAGACGTCGGACAAGAGACCCAGTACTTC. This encodes CASSFKDVGQETQYF.

Notes on this clonotype: This could be a read error, since a much larger clone is one nucleotide away. The chain carries TRBV11-2 and TRBJ1-2; D is undetermined. This CDR3 is built from 14 residues. Looked up from germline, CDR1 is SGHAT and CDR2 is FQNNGV. CDR3 loop: CASSSPWTNNGYTF. CDR3 bases: TGTGCCAGCAGCTCGCCGTGGACTAACAATGGCTACACCTTC.

The rearrangement joins TRBV27 to TRBJ1-1; no clear D gene. CDR1 is MNHEY and CDR2 is SMNVEV in the germline V gene (reference sequence). V gave up 0 bases and J gave up 7 bases, with 12 bases separating them. CDR3 length: 14 residues. CDR3 amino acids: CASSLSAGAGEAFF. Here the CDR3 DNA reads TGTGCCAGCAGTTTATCGGCCGGAGCCGGTGAAGCTTTCTTT.

This clonotype was seen repeatedly, ten times or more. The rearrangement uses TRBV6-1 and TRBJ2-7, with D hard to call. With 6 bases removed from V and 3 bases from J, the gap between germline ends came to 6 bases. Per the germline V gene, CDR1 is MNHNS and CDR2 is SASEGT. The CDR3 runs to 11 residues. The CDR3 spells CASRWDYEQYF. The DNA for the CDR3 is TGTGCCAGCAGGTGGGACTACGAGCAGTACTTC.

Only a few counts were recorded for this clonotype. The chain employs TRBV6-2 or TRBV6-3 and TRBJ1-2, with no clear D. V was clipped by 6 bases and J by 6 bases, with 5 bases between them. The CDR3 has 10 amino acids. Germline values: CDR1 MNHEY, CDR2 SVGEGT. The CDR3 region is CASSQNGYTF. In DNA, the CDR3 is TGTGCCAGCAGCCAGAATGGCTACACCTTC.

This clonotype was recorded many times. The rearrangement uses TRBV7-9 and TRBJ2-3, with D unresolved. The V end was cut by 0 bases, the J end by 2 bases, with 12 bases between. Germline V gene lookup returns CDR1 SEHNR and CDR2 FQNEAQ (reference sequence). The CDR3 spans 16 residues. In nucleotides, the CDR3 is TGTGCCAGCAGCTTAGCGCTTTTGCCCACCACAGATACGCAGTATTTT. As protein: CASSLALLPTTDTQYF.

The V call is TRBV18, the J call TRBJ1-2, with D uncertain. The V end lost 3 bases, the J end lost 8 bases, and 16 bases lay between the germline ends. CDR1 is KGHSH and CDR2 is LQKENI in the germline V gene. This CDR3 has 14 residues. CDR3 amino acids: CASSPSTVKEGYTF. The CDR3 coding sequence is TGTGCCAGCTCACCGAGCACAGTCAAGGAAGGCTACACCTTC.

This clonotype was detected ten times or more. The chain uses TRBV7-9 and TRBJ1-1; D call uncertain. There are 14 residues in the CDR3. V was shortened by 5 bases and J by 1 base, with 11 bases between the two germline ends. The germline gives CDR1 SEHNR, CDR2 FQNEAQ (reference sequence). CDR3 DNA: TGTGCCAGCAGCAATAGGCAGGCGAACACTGAAGCTTTCTTT. This sequence encodes CASSNRQANTEAFF. Full variable domain (missing parts from reference TRBV7-9 and TRBJ1-1): DTGVSQNPRHKITKRGQNVTFRCDPISEHNRLYWYRQTLGQGPEFLTYFQNEAQLEKSRLLSDRFSAERPKGSFSTLEIQRTEQGDSAMYLCASSNRQANTEAFFGQGTRLTVV.

In DNA form, the CDR3 reads TGTGCCACGACAGGGGGCGTCCACAATGAGCAGTTCTTC. Translated: CATTGGVHNEQFF. The chain recombines TRBV2 with TRBJ2-1; 10 bases match TRBD1. Germline trimming cut 10 bases from V and 5 bases from J; bases unmatched to any gene: 5. The CDR3 loop spans 13 amino acids. Per the germline V gene, CDR1 is SNHLY and CDR2 is FYNNEI.

This clonotype was detected only a few times. The genes are TRBV30 and TRBJ2-1; 11 bases line up with TRBD2. CDR1 and CDR2 from the germline V gene are GTSNPN and SVGIG (reference sequence). The CDR3 consists of 16 residues. Trimming cost V 3 bases and J 7 bases; bases outside gene matches: 11. Written as DNA, the CDR3 is TGTGCCTGGAGACGGCGGGGGCTAGCGGGAGGTAATGAGCAGTTCTTC. Its protein is CAWRRRGLAGGNEQFF. Together with reference TRBV30 and TRBJ2-1, the CDR3 gives the full variable domain: SQTIHQWPATLVQPVGSPLSLECTVEGTSNPNLYWYRQAAGRGLQLLFYSVGIGQISSEVPQNLSASRPQDRQFILSSKKLLLSDSGFYLCAWRRRGLAGGNEQFFGPGTRLTVL.

The chain couples TRBV10-3 to TRBJ2-7; possible D gene TRBD1, 6 bases. There are 14 residues in the CDR3. Germline values: CDR1 ENHRY, CDR2 SYGVKD. The V end was cut by 6 bases, the J end by 2 bases, with 14 bases between. CDR3 coding DNA: TGTGCCATCAGCCGGGACAATTTGGCCTACGAGCAGTACTTC. Amino acid sequence: CAISRDNLAYEQYF.

This clonotype was counted many times. The chain has TRBV7-8 and TRBJ2-6, with D maybe TRBD2 (5 bases). CDR1 and CDR2 (germline): SGHVS, FQNEAQ. The CDR3 consists of 15 residues. V gave up 7 bases and J gave up 2 bases, with 12 bases separating them. CDR3 nucleotide sequence: TGTGCCAGCACTCGATCGGGGACTGGGGCCAACGTCCTGACTTTC. It encodes CASTRSGTGANVLTF.

This clonotype was observed a handful of times. The chain couples TRBV28 to TRBJ2-3; D is uncertain. The V end was cut by 2 bases, the J end by 4 bases, with 16 bases between. Germline CDR1 is MDHEN and CDR2 is SYDVKM. This CDR3 has 16 residues. The CDR3 DNA reads as TGTGCCAGCAGTTTAAGAGGTGTAGCTAGGTCAGATACGCAGTATTTT. Translating it yields CASSLRGVARSDTQYF.

The chain is built from TRBV3-1 and TRBJ2-7, with 15 positions matching TRBD2. V dropped 1 base and J dropped 6; count of bases not matched to a gene: 10. This CDR3 is 18 amino acids long. CDR1 is LGHDT, CDR2 YNNKEL, per germline (reference sequence). CDR3 in DNA: TGTGCCAGCAGCCAAGCCCGAGGACTAGCGGGGGGGCCAGCCGAGCAGTACTTC. Translating it yields CASSQARGLAGGPAEQYF.

This clonotype was counted ten times or more. This chain joins TRBV7-9 and TRBJ2-1; D might be TRBD2 (6 bases). V was cut by 4 bases and J by 0 bases, with 13 bases left in between. The CDR3 consists of 16 residues. CDR1 and CDR2 from the germline V gene are SEHNR and FQNEAQ (reference sequence). The CDR3 here is CASSSVAESSYNEQFF. The CDR3 DNA is TGTGCCAGCAGCTCTGTAGCGGAGAGCTCCTACAATGAGCAGTTCTTC. The full variable domain, its missing parts supplied by reference TRBV7-9 and TRBJ2-1, is DTGVSQNPRHKITKRGQNVTFRCDPISEHNRLYWYRQTLGQGPEFLTYFQNEAQLEKSRLLSDRFSAERPKGSFSTLEIQRTEQGDSAMYLCASSSVAESSYNEQFFGPGTRLTVL.

This clonotype came up a few times. The V and J genes are TRBV5-1 and TRBJ2-5, with D hard to call. Trimming left V 0 bases short and J 3 bases short, with 9 bases between. This CDR3 comprises 14 residues. From germline, CDR1 is SGHRS and CDR2 YFSETQ. In DNA form, the CDR3 reads TGCGCCAGCAGCTTGGAGACACGAAAAGAGACCCAGTACTTC. Translated: CASSLETRKETQYF.

This chain links TRBV5-1 with TRBJ1-1; the D gene is possibly TRBD1 (5 bases). V was shortened by 0 bases and J by 6 bases, with 9 bases between the two germline ends. This CDR3 is 13 amino acids long. Looked up from germline, CDR1 is SGHRS and CDR2 is YFSETQ. The CDR3 coding sequence is TGCGCCAGCAGCTTGGGGGGACGGCCTGAAGCTTTCTTT. Its protein is CASSLGGRPEAFF.

Ten or more counts support this clonotype. The genes are TRBV11-2 and TRBJ2-3; TRBD1 or TRBD2 may be the D gene (6 bases each). This CDR3 is built from 17 residues. V was cut by 6 bases and J by 0 bases, with 19 bases left in between. CDR1 is SGHAT and CDR2 is FQNNGV in the germline V gene. The CDR3 reads CASREGGGTYSTDTQYF. Here the CDR3 DNA reads TGTGCCAGCAGGGAGGGGGGAGGTACCTATAGCACAGATACGCAGTATTTT. The full variable domain, with the rest looked up from reference TRBV11-2 and TRBJ2-3, is EAGVAQSPRYKIIEKRQSVAFWCNPISGHATLYWYQQILGQGPKLLIQFQNNGVVDDSQLPKDRFSAERLKGVDSTLKIQPAKLEDSAVYLCASREGGGTYSTDTQYFGPGTRLTVL.

This clonotype has just a few counts. The chain is built from TRBV20-1 and TRBJ1-5; D is undetermined. CDR3 length equals 15 residues. Germline V gene sequence: CDR1 DFQATT, CDR2 SNEGSKA (reference sequence). Between the trimmed V and J ends, which lost 0 bases and 2 bases, there was a span of 11 bases. The CDR3 region is CSARDWREGNQPQHF. The CDR3 DNA reads TGCAGTGCTAGAGACTGGAGGGAGGGCAATCAGCCCCAGCATTTT.

This clonotype was counted many times. The chain combines TRBV11-2 with TRBJ2-2; D remains ambiguous. Trimming left V 5 bases short and J 7 bases short, with 17 bases between. Germline lookup yields CDR1 SGHAT and CDR2 FQNNGV. This CDR3 spans 15 amino acids. As DNA, the CDR3 is TGTGCCAGCAGCCCCTCAAGGGTTCATGGCGGGGAGCTGTTTTTT. It encodes CASSPSRVHGGELFF.